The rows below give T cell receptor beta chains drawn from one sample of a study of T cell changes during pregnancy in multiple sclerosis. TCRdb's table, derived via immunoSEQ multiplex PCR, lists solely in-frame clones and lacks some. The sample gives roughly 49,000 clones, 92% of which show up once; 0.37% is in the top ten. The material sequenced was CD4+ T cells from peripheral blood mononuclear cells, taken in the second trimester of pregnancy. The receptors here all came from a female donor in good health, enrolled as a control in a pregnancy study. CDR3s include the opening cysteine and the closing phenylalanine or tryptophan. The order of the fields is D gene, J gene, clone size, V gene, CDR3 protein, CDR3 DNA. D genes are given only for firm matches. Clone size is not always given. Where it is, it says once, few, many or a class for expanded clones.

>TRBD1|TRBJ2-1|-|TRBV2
CASSDRTGYNEQFF
TGTGCCAGCAGTGACAGGACAGGCTACAATGAGCAGTTCTTC
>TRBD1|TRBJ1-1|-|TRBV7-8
CASSRRGLNTEAFF
TGTGCCAGCAGCCGCAGGGGGCTGAACACTGAAGCTTTCTTT
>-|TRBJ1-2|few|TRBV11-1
CASSPRDGGFIGYTF
TGTGCCAGCAGCCCCCGGGACGGGGGGTTTATTGGCTACACCTTC
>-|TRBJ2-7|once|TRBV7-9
CASSPHSSYEQYF
TGTGCCAGCAGCCCACACAGCTCCTACGAGCAGTACTTC
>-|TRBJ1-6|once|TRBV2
CASRTETGSSPLHF
TGTGCCAGCAGGACGGAGACGGGAAGTTCACCCCTCCACTTT
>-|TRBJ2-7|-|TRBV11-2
CASSFAPTGSEQYF
TGTGCCAGCAGCTTTGCCCCGACGGGAAGCGAGCAGTACTTC
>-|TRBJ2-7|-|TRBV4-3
CASSQDGFWTEQYF
TGCGCCAGCAGCCAAGATGGGTTTTGGACAGAGCAGTACTTC
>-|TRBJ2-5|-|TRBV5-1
CASSSAAVQETQYF
TGCGCCAGCAGCTCCGCGGCAGTCCAAGAGACCCAGTACTTC
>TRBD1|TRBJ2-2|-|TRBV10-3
CAVQGALPGELFF
TGTGCCGTCCAGGGGGCGCTTCCCGGGGAGCTGTTTTTT
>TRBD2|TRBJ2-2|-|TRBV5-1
CASRGGENTGELFF
TGCGCCAGCCGGGGGGGGGAGAACACCGGGGAGCTGTTTTTT
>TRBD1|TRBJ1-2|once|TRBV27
CASSLRGTGGNYGYTF
TGTGCCAGCAGTTTAAGAGGGACAGGGGGCAACTATGGCTACACCTTC
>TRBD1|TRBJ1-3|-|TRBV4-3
CASSQGLTGSGNTIYF
TGCGCCAGCAGCCAAGGCTTGACAGGGTCTGGAAACACCATATATTTT
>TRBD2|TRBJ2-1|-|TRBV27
CASTISGTSTLRRNNEQFF
TGTGCCAGCACCATCTCCGGGACTAGCACCCTCAGACGTAACAATGAGCAGTTCTTC
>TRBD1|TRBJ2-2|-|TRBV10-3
CAISEGQGAPGELFF
TGTGCCATCAGTGAGGGACAGGGGGCCCCCGGGGAGCTGTTTTTT
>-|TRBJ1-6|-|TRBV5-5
CASSTGTYNSPLHF
TGTGCCAGCAGCACCGGGACCTATAATTCACCCCTCCACTTT